Each of the 20 T cell receptor beta chains below was sequenced from the same sample in a study of T cells after yellow fever vaccination. MiXCR, run by TCRdb on the 5' RACE reads, gives a single entry per CDR3 protein. The table has more than 450,000 distinct CDR3 sequences, around a fifth seen once. Here the sequenced sample was PBMCs, taken roughly 23 days after the first yellow fever vaccination. These TCRs come from a man younger than 30 who received the YFV17D yellow fever vaccine.

This clonotype was seen only a few times. The chain carries TRBV6-5 and TRBJ1-4; 8 bases are a match to TRBD1. This CDR3 is 15 amino acids long. Germline CDR1 reads MNHEY; CDR2 reads SVGAGI. J gave up 7 bases and V 0 bases, and 4 bases lay outside the gene matches. CDR3 in DNA: TGTGCCAGCAGTTACTCGGTCAGGGGGCGTGAAAAACTGTTTTTT. Its translation is CASSYSVRGREKLFF.

The chain combines TRBV6-5 with TRBJ2-5; D might be TRBD1 (6 bases). The CDR3 totals 15 residues. V was cut by 0 bases and J by 2 bases, with 10 bases left in between. Germline loops: CDR1 MNHEY, CDR2 SVGAGI. The CDR3 loop reads CASSYSRGGQETQYF. CDR3 DNA sequence: TGTGCCAGCAGTTACTCCCGAGGGGGACAAGAGACCCAGTACTTC.

This clonotype was detected a few times. This chain joins TRBV3-1 and TRBJ2-2, with D hard to call. This CDR3 has 13 residues. Trimming pared 0 bases from V and 10 bases from J, leaving 9 bases between. Germline loops: CDR1 LGHDT, CDR2 YNNKEL (reference sequence). CDR3 nucleotides: TGTGCCAGCAGCCAAGAGAAGGAAATGGAGCTGTTTTTT. It yields the protein CASSQEKEMELFF. The variable domain in full, completed from reference TRBV3-1 and TRBJ2-2, reads DTAVSQTPKYLVTQMGNDKSIKCEQNLGHDTMYWYKQDSKKFLKIMFSYNNKELIINETVPNRFSPKSPDKAHLNLHINSLELGDSAVYFCASSQEKEMELFFGEGSRLTVL.

The chain is built from TRBV7-2 and TRBJ2-7; the match to TRBD1 covers 7 bases. Trimming removed 5 bases from V and 0 bases from J; junction bases left unmatched: 4. The length of the CDR3 is 14 residues. Germline V gene data show CDR1 as SGHTA and CDR2 as FQGNSA. The CDR3 DNA follows: TGTGCCAGCAGCCCACAGGGGAACTCCTACGAGCAGTACTTC. It yields the protein CASSPQGNSYEQYF.

This clonotype was seen a few times. This chain links TRBV3-1 with TRBJ2-1, with 9 bases fitting TRBD2. The CDR3 runs 14 residues. CDR1 and CDR2 (germline): LGHDT, YNNKEL (reference sequence). V dropped 4 bases and J dropped 9; count of bases not matched to a gene: 7. The CDR3 coding sequence is TGTGCCAGCAGCCTCGCTAGCGGGGCAAGTGAGCAGTTCTTC. It is translated as CASSLASGASEQFF.

The table lists this clonotype with many counts. The rearrangement uses TRBV7-2 and TRBJ1-1, with TRBD1 identical over 7 bases. V was pared by 6 bases and J by 0 bases, with 7 bases of the junction left unmatched. Germline V gene lookup returns CDR1 SGHTA and CDR2 FQGNSA. This CDR3 is built from 15 residues. The CDR3 DNA is TGTGCCAGCAGTCCTCGACAGGGTATGAACACTGAAGCTTTCTTT. Encoded protein: CASSPRQGMNTEAFF. Combining the CDR3 with reference TRBV7-2 and TRBJ1-1 gives the whole variable domain GAGVSQSPSNKVTEKGKDVELRCDPISGHTALYWYRQSLGQGLEFLIYFQGNSAPDKSGLPSDRFSAERTGGSVSTLTIQRTQQEDSAVYLCASSPRQGMNTEAFFGQGTRLTVV.

In this sample, this clonotype turned up many times. The chain is built from TRBV7-2 and TRBJ2-5, with 7 bases aligning to TRBD2. The CDR3 runs 14 residues. The J segment lost 1 base and the V segment lost 4 bases, leaving 3 bases of the junction unmatched. Germline values: CDR1 SGHTA, CDR2 FQGNSA. The CDR3 DNA is TGTGCCAGCAGCTCAGCGGGGACCCAAGAGACCCAGTACTTC. Translation gives CASSSAGTQETQYF.

The rearrangement links TRBV6-2 or TRBV6-3 to TRBJ2-7; tentatively, D is TRBD2 (7 bases). The CDR3 covers 13 residues. Germline values: CDR1 MNHEY, CDR2 SVGEGT. V shed 7 bases and J shed 3 bases, with 13 bases lying between them. The CDR3 DNA sequence: TGTGCCAGCACCCTAGGGGGGGACTACGAGCAGTACGTC. The encoded protein is CASTLGGDYEQYV.

This clonotype was detected only once. This chain joins TRBV7-6 and TRBJ2-2; TRBD1 is a possible D gene (5 bases). CDR1 is SGHVS and CDR2 is FNYEAQ in the germline V gene. The CDR3 is made up of 16 amino acids. Trimming stripped 5 bases from V and 6 bases from J, with 19 bases between. CDR3 in DNA: TGTGCCAGCAGCCGACGAGGCAGGGAAAAACCCGGGGAGCTGTTTTTT. Encoded protein: CASSRRGREKPGELFF.

The chain is built from TRBV4-3 and TRBJ2-6; D gene ambiguous. The CDR3 runs to 15 residues. Germline CDR1 reads LGHNA; CDR2 reads YSLEER. V dropped 10 bases and J dropped 4 bases, with 17 bases sitting between them. CDR3 DNA: TGCGCCATCCACAGCTTTAAAGTAGGGGCCAACGTCCTGACTTTC. Its translation is CAIHSFKVGANVLTF.

In its sample, this clonotype was seen once. The V gene is TRBV7-3, the J gene TRBJ1-2, with no clear D. There are 15 residues in the CDR3. V lost 4 bases and J lost 0, with 12 bases in between. CDR1 and CDR2 from the germline V gene are SGHTA and FQGTGA. The CDR3 loop is CASSSKTVSNYGYTF. CDR3 DNA: TGTGCCAGCAGCTCTAAAACAGTTTCTAACTATGGCTACACCTTC.

The J gene is TRBJ1-6, the V gene TRBV6-5; D remains ambiguous. V was clipped by 5 bases and J by 7 bases, with 6 bases between them. Germline CDR1 MNHEY, CDR2 SVGAGI. CDR3 length: 12 amino acids. The CDR3 nucleotides are TGTGCCAGCAGTAACCCGAATTCACCCCTCCACTTT. It is translated as CASSNPNSPLHF.

The sample holds a few counts of this clonotype. This chain connects TRBV15 to TRBJ2-3, with 11 positions matching TRBD2. Trimming removed 1 base from V and 6 bases from J; junction bases left unmatched: 9. This CDR3 comprises 17 residues. The germline V gene encodes CDR1 LNHNV and CDR2 YYDKDF (reference sequence). The CDR3 coding sequence is TGTGCCACCAGCAGAGGGGAGCTACTAGCGGGGGTTGATACGCAGTATTTT. It translates to CATSRGELLAGVDTQYF.

CDR3 protein: CASSYSGFTSTDTQYF. The CDR3 nucleotides are TGTGCCAGCAGTTACTCGGGATTCACTAGCACAGATACGCAGTATTTT. The chain is built from TRBV6-5 and TRBJ2-3; no clear D. This CDR3 spans 16 amino acids. Germline-derived CDR1 and CDR2 are MNHEY and SVGAGI. Trimming left V 0 bases short and J 0 bases short, with 10 bases between.

The rearrangement uses TRBV20-1 and TRBJ2-1, with D hard to call. The CDR3 extends over 14 amino acids. CDR1 and CDR2 (germline): DFQATT, SNEGSKA (reference sequence). Trimming stripped 3 bases from V and 0 bases from J, with 9 bases between. This CDR3 is CSASLGGSYNEQFF. In DNA form, the CDR3 reads TGCAGTGCTAGTTTAGGTGGCTCCTACAATGAGCAGTTCTTC.

This clonotype was detected only once. The chain employs TRBV2 and TRBJ1-2; 8 nucleotides match TRBD1. CDR3 length: 14 amino acids. With 4 bases clipped from V and 4 bases from J, the junction kept 5 bases outside the gene matches. The germline gives CDR1 SNHLY, CDR2 FYNNEI. CDR3 in amino acids: CASSVGQGIYGYTF. For the CDR3, the DNA is TGTGCCAGCAGTGTTGGACAGGGCATCTATGGCTACACCTTC.

This clonotype has a handful of counts. V gene TRBV4-1 combines with J gene TRBJ2-3, with 7 bases fitting TRBD2. The CDR3 consists of 18 residues. J was trimmed by 0 bases and V by 1 base; bases with no gene match: 10. Germline-derived CDR1 and CDR2 are MGHRA and YSYEKL. This CDR3 reads CASSQVTGGTASTDTQYF. In DNA, the CDR3 is TGCGCCAGCAGCCAAGTCACGGGGGGAACGGCTAGCACAGATACGCAGTATTTT.

This clonotype came up a few times. This chain uses TRBV15 with TRBJ2-7; D is unresolved. V was cut by 0 bases and J by 0 bases, with 6 bases left in between. The V gene's germline CDR1 is LNHNV and CDR2 YYDKDF (reference sequence). The CDR3 consists of 14 residues. CDR3 sequence (DNA): TGTGCCACCAGCAGAGATCGCCGCTCCTACGAGCAGTACTTC. Protein sequence: CATSRDRRSYEQYF.

The J gene is TRBJ2-1, the V gene TRBV7-3, with D possibly TRBD2 on 7 matching bases. CDR1 is SGHTA, CDR2 FQGTGA, per germline. V lost 2 bases, J lost 8 bases, and 16 bases lay in between. The CDR3 contains 15 residues. The CDR3 spells CASSLGGGPWDEQFF. CDR3 nucleotides: TGTGCCAGCAGCTTAGGGGGGGGCCCCTGGGATGAGCAGTTCTTC.

The genes are TRBV30 and TRBJ1-1; D not resolved. CDR1 GTSNPN and CDR2 SVGIG come from the germline V gene (reference sequence). The V gene lost 5 bases and the J gene lost 4 bases, with 14 bases spanning the gap. The CDR3 runs 13 residues. Here the CDR3 reads CAWFPGPTTEAFF. The CDR3 nucleotides are TGTGCCTGGTTCCCCGGGCCGACCACTGAAGCTTTCTTT.